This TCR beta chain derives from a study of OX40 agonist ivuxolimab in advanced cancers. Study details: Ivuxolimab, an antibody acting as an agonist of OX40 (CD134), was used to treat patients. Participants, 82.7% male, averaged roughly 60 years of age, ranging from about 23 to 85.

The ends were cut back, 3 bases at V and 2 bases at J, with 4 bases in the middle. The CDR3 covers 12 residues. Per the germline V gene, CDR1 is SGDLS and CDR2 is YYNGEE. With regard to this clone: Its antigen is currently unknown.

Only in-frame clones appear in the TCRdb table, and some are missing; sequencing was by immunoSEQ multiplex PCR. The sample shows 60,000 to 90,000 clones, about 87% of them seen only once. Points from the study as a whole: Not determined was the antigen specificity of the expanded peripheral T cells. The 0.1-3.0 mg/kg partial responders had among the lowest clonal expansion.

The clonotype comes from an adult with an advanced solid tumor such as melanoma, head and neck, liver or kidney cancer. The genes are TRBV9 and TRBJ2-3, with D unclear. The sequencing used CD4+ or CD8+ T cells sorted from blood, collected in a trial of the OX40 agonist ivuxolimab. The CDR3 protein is CASSAFTDTQYF. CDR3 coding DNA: TGTGCCAGCAGCGCCTTCACAGATACGCAGTATTTT. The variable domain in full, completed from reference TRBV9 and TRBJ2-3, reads DSGVTQTPKHLITATGQRVTLRCSPRSGDLSVYWYQQSLDQGLQFLIQYYNGEERAKGNILERFSAQQFPDLHSELNLSSLELGDSALYFCASSAFTDTQYFGPGTRLTVL.